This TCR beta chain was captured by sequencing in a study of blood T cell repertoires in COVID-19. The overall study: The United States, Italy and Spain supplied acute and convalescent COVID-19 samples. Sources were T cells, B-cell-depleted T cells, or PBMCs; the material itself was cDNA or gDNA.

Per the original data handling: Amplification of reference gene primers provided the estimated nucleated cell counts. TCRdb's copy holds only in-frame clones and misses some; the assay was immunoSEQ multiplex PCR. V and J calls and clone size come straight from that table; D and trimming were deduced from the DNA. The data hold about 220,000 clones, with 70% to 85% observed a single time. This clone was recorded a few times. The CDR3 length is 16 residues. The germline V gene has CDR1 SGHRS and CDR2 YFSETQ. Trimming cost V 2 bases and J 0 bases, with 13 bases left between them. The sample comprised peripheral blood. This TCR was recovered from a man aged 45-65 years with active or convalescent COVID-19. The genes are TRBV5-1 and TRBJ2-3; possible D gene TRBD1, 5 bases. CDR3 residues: CASSFPGQGSTDTQYF. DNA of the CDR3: TGCGCCAGCAGCTTTCCCGGGCAGGGTAGCACAGATACGCAGTATTTT.